Below are 18 T cell receptor beta chains sequenced from a single sample in a study of cytomegalovirus exposure and HLA in healthy donors. The repertoire was sequenced with immunoSEQ multiplex PCR; TCRdb's copy has only in-frame clones and lacks some. The sample has fewer than 250,000 clones; approximately 80% are singletons. Sequenced: PBMCs. The receptors here all came from a woman aged 30 to 39 in good health and CMV-seropositive.

The J gene is TRBJ2-7, the V gene TRBV4-3, with a weak D call TRBD1 (6 bases). This CDR3 contains 18 residues. Trimming cost V 0 bases and J 4 bases, with 22 bases left between them. CDR1 is LGHNA and CDR2 is YSLEER in the germline V gene. The CDR3 protein is CASSQDLAVQGAQYEQYF. The CDR3 region has the DNA TGCGCCAGCAGCCAAGATCTAGCTGTACAGGGCGCCCAGTACGAGCAGTACTTC.

The V call is TRBV27, the J call TRBJ2-5; 10 bases line up with TRBD2. CDR3 length: 15 residues. The junction had 2 bases not matched to a gene; V was cut back by 2 bases and J by 2 bases. The germline CDR1 and CDR2 sequences are MNHEY and SMNVEV (reference sequence). CDR3 protein: CASSLGLAVQETQYF. The CDR3 bases are TGTGCCAGCAGTTTAGGACTAGCGGTACAAGAGACCCAGTACTTC.

This clone came up once. The chain recombines TRBV6-1 with TRBJ1-2; the match to TRBD1 covers 7 bases. The CDR3 extends over 16 amino acids. Per the germline V gene, CDR1 is MNHNS and CDR2 is SASEGT. The junction had 11 bases not matched to a gene; V was cut back by 3 bases and J by 4 bases. The CDR3 loop is CASSDLIRQGGYGYTF. CDR3 coding DNA: TGTGCCAGCAGTGATCTAATCAGACAGGGTGGCTATGGCTACACCTTC.

V is TRBV6-1 and J is TRBJ1-3; perhaps TRBD1 as D (6 bases). The CDR3 is 16 amino acids. V dropped 2 bases and J dropped 3 bases, with 14 bases sitting between them. The germline V gene has CDR1 MNHNS and CDR2 SASEGT. The CDR3 DNA is TGTGCCAGCAGTGAACGGGGGGCTTCCTATGGAAACACCATATATTTT. Translation: CASSERGASYGNTIYF.

Regarding this clone: At the DNA level, this CDR3 is encoded by other sequences in the same sample as well. The rearrangement uses TRBV10-1 and TRBJ2-5; the D call may be TRBD1 or TRBD2 (5 bases each). CDR3 size: 15 residues. From germline, CDR1 is WNHNN and CDR2 SYGVQD (reference sequence). Trimming removed 0 bases at V and 1 base at J, with 9 bases between. In DNA, the CDR3 is TGCGCCAGCAGTGAGTCGGGACGGCCCCAAGAGACCCAGTACTTC. It is translated as CASSESGRPQETQYF.

V and J are TRBV18 and TRBJ2-7; TRBD1 aligns across 7 bases. Germline CDR1 and CDR2: KGHSH and LQKENI. This CDR3 region has 14 residues. V shed 6 bases, J shed 3 bases, and the junction held 8 bases outside the gene matches. CDR3 nucleotides: TGTGCCAGCTCGCTAATGGGACAGATCTACGAGCAGTACTTC. Its protein product is CASSLMGQIYEQYF.

In its sample, this clone was seen a few times. The V gene is TRBV6-1, the J gene TRBJ1-2; D is unclear. V lost 0 bases to trimming and J lost 3 bases, with 8 bases between them. The CDR3 covers 14 residues. Per the germline V gene, CDR1 is MNHNS and CDR2 is SASEGT. For the CDR3, the DNA is TGTGCCAGCAGTGAAGCATCGAGGGACTATGGCTACACCTTC. Its protein is CASSEASRDYGYTF.

The chain uses TRBV2 and TRBJ1-1; 9 nucleotides align to TRBD1. V shed 5 bases, J shed 5 bases, and the junction held 3 bases outside the gene matches. Germline assignment: CDR1 SNHLY and CDR2 FYNNEI. The CDR3 sequence is 13 residues long. In nucleotides, the CDR3 is TGTGCCAGCAGTTTGACAGGGGGAACTGAAGCTTTCTTT. Its translation is CASSLTGGTEAFF.

This clone was recorded a few times. V is TRBV11-2 and J is TRBJ2-7; 8 bases map to TRBD2. The V gene end was trimmed by 1 base and the J gene end by 7 bases; junction bases not matched to a gene: 3. Germline-derived CDR1 and CDR2 are SGHAT and FQNNGV. The length of the CDR3 is 13 residues. The CDR3 is CASSLVREGEQYF. In DNA form, the CDR3 reads TGTGCCAGCAGCTTAGTACGGGAGGGAGAGCAGTACTTC.

A single count supports this clone. The V gene is TRBV27, the J gene TRBJ1-5; D gene ambiguous. The CDR3 runs to 15 residues. The V end was cut by 4 bases, the J end by 7 bases, with 17 bases between. The germline V gene has CDR1 MNHEY and CDR2 SMNVEV (reference sequence). The CDR3 sequence: CASSYGPTGKQPQHF. CDR3 sequence (DNA): TGTGCCAGCAGTTATGGACCAACGGGGAAGCAGCCCCAGCATTTT.

The rearrangement links TRBV6-5 to TRBJ1-2; the D is unclear. With 0 bases removed from V and 4 bases from J, the gap between germline ends came to 9 bases. The CDR3 contains 14 residues. CDR1 and CDR2 (germline): MNHEY, SVGAGI. The CDR3 reads CASSYSINGYGYTF. Written as DNA, the CDR3 is TGTGCCAGCAGTTACTCGATTAACGGCTATGGCTACACCTTC.

V usage is TRBV2 and J usage is TRBJ2-1, with D hard to call. There are 12 residues in the CDR3. Germline assignment: CDR1 SNHLY and CDR2 FYNNEI. V was pared by 6 bases and J by 4 bases, with 7 bases between. In DNA, the CDR3 is TGTGCCAGCAGGAACTTTTACAATGAGCAGTTCTTC. Amino acids: CASRNFYNEQFF.

In regard to this clone: One junction end disagrees with the germline gene, perhaps due to a read error. J is TRBJ2-5 and V is TRBV7-9; D is possibly TRBD2 (5 bases). Germline lookup yields CDR1 SEHNR and CDR2 FQNEAQ (reference sequence). The CDR3 is made up of 14 amino acids. The CDR3 reads CASCFTGFQETQYF. The CDR3 coding sequence is TGTGCCAGCTGCTTTACGGGGTTCCAAGAGACCCAGTACTTC.

V usage is TRBV27 and J usage is TRBJ1-1; D gene unclear. V was clipped by 1 base and J by 1 base, with 4 bases between them. In germline, CDR1 is MNHEY, CDR2 SMNVEV (reference sequence). CDR3 length equals 13 residues. CDR3 DNA sequence: TGTGCCAGCAGTTTATACCCGAACACTGAAGCTTTCTTT. Translating it yields CASSLYPNTEAFF.

The J gene is TRBJ2-7, the V gene TRBV2; 11 nucleotides align to TRBD2. The CDR3 contains 14 residues. Germline lookup yields CDR1 SNHLY and CDR2 FYNNEI. The V and J ends lost 7 bases and 6 bases, in that order; junction bases with no gene match: 8. The CDR3 coding sequence is TGTGCCAGCATCGGACTAGCGGGTCCTCGCGAGCAGTACTTC. Amino acid sequence: CASIGLAGPREQYF.

J is TRBJ1-1 and V is TRBV29-1; 9 bases map to TRBD1. The germline V gene encodes CDR1 SQVTM and CDR2 ANQGSEA. The CDR3 length is 13 residues. The junction had 3 bases not matched to a gene; V was cut back by 5 bases and J by 2 bases. The CDR3: CSVRTGDNTEAFF. In DNA, the CDR3 is TGCAGCGTTCGGACAGGGGATAACACTGAAGCTTTCTTT. Using reference TRBV29-1 and TRBJ1-1 for the parts outside the CDR3, the full variable domain is SAVISQKPSRDICQRGTSLTIQCQVDSQVTMMFWYRQQPGQSLTLIATANQGSEATYESGFVIDKFPISRPNLTFSTLTVSNMSPEDSSIYLCSVRTGDNTEAFFGQGTRLTVV.

The genes are TRBV4-3 and TRBJ2-1; D not certain. The CDR3 consists of 14 residues. Germline loops: CDR1 LGHNA, CDR2 YSLEER. With 4 bases removed from V and 6 bases from J, the gap between germline ends came to 13 bases. The CDR3 DNA is TGCGCCAGCAGCCGCTCTCCCTGGGGCAATGAGCAGTTCTTC. Translating it yields CASSRSPWGNEQFF.

The chain combines TRBV18 with TRBJ2-1; TRBD2 aligns across 10 bases. Germline CDR1 and CDR2: KGHSH and LQKENI. The CDR3 has 17 residues. The V and J ends lost 5 bases and 5 bases, in that order; junction bases with no gene match: 12. CDR3 region: CASSLSSTSGSHNEQFF. The CDR3 DNA reads TGTGCCAGCTCATTGTCGTCGACTAGCGGGTCCCACAATGAGCAGTTCTTC.